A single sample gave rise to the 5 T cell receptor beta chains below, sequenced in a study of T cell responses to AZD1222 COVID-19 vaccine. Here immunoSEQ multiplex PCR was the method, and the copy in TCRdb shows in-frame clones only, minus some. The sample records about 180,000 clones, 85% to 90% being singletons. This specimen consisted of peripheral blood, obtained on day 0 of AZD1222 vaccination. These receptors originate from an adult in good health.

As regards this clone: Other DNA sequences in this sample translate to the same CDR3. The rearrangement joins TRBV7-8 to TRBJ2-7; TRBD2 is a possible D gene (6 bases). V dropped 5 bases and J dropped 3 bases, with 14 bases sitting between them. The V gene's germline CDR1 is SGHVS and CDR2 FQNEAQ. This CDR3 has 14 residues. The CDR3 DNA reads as TGTGCCAGCAGCCCAGGAGGGTCGAGCTACGAGCAGTACGTC. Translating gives CASSPGGSSYEQYV.

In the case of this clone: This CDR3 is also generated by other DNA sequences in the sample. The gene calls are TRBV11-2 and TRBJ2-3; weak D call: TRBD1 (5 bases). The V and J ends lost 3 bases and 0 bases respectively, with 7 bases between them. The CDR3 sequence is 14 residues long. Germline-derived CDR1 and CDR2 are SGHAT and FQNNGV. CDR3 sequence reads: CASSFRGSTDTQYF. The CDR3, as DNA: TGTGCCAGCAGCTTTAGGGGTAGCACAGATACGCAGTATTTT.

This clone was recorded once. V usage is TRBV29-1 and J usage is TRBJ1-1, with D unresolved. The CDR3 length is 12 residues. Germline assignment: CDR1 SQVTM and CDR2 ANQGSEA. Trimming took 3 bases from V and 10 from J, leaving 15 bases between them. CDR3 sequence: CSVDLQRRGAFF. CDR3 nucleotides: TGCAGCGTTGATTTACAGCGCCGGGGAGCTTTCTTT.

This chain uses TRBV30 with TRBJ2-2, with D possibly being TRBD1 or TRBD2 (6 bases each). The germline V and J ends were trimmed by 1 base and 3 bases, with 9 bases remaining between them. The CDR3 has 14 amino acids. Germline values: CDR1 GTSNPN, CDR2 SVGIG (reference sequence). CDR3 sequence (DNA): TGTGCCTGGAGTGGGGGGGCGCACACCGGGGAGCTGTTTTTT. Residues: CAWSGGAHTGELFF.

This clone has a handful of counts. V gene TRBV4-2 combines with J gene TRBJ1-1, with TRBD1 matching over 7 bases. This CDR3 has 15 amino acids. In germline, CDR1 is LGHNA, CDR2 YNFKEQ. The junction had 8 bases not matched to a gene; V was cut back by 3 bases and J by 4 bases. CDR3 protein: CASSQAGYRGTEAFF. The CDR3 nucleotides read TGTGCCAGCAGCCAGGCGGGTTACAGGGGCACTGAAGCTTTCTTT.